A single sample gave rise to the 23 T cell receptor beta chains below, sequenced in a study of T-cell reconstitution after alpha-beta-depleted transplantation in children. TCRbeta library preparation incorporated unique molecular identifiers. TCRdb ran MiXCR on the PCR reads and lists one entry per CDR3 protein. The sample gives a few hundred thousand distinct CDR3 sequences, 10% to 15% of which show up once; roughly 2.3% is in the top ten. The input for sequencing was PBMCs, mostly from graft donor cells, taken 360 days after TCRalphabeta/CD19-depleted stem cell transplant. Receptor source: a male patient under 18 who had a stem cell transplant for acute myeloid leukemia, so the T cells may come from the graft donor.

The CDR3 sequence: CASSSLAGGADTQYF. CDR3 bases: TGTGCCAGCAGTTCACTAGCGGGAGGTGCAGATACGCAGTATTTT. This rearrangement joins TRBV11-2 to TRBJ2-3; 12 positions match TRBD2. The CDR3 contains 15 residues. Trimming removed 6 bases from V and 4 bases from J; junction bases left unmatched: 5. The V gene's germline CDR1 is SGHAT and CDR2 FQNNGV.

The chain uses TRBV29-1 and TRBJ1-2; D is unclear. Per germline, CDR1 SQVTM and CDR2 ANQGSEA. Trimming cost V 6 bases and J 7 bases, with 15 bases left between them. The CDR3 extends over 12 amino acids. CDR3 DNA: TGCAGCGTACAACACCCCCGGGGTGGCTACACCTTC. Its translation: CSVQHPRGGYTF.

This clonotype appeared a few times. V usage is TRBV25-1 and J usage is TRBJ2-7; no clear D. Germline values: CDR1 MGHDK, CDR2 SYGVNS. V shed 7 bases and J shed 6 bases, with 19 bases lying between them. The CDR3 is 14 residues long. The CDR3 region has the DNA TGTGCCAGCACTCCCCCTAGTGCAGTGGGCGAGCAGTACTTC. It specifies CASTPPSAVGEQYF.

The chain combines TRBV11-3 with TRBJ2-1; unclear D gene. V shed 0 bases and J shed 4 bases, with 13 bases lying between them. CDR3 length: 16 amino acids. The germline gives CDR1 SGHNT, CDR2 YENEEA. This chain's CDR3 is CASSLEGFATYNEQFF. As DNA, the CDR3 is TGTGCCAGCAGCTTAGAAGGGTTTGCGACTTACAATGAGCAGTTCTTC.

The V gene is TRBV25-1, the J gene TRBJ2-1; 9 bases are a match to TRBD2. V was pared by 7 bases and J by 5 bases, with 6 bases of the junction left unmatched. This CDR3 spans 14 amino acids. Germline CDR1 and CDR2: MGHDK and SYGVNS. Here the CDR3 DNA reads TGTGCCAGCACCCTAGCGGGAAAGGACAATGAGCAGTTCTTC. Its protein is CASTLAGKDNEQFF.

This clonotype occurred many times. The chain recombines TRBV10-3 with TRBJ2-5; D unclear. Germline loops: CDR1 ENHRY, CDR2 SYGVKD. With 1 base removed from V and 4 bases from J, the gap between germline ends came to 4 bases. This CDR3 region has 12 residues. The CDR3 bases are TGTGCCATCAGTGAGTTTGCAGAGACCCAGTACTTC. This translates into CAISEFAETQYF.

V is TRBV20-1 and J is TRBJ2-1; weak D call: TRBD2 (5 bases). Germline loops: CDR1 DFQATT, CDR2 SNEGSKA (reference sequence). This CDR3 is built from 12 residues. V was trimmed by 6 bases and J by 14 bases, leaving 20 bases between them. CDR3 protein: CSAPPEGRREFF. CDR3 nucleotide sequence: TGCAGTGCCCCGCCCGAGGGTCGCCGGGAGTTCTTC.

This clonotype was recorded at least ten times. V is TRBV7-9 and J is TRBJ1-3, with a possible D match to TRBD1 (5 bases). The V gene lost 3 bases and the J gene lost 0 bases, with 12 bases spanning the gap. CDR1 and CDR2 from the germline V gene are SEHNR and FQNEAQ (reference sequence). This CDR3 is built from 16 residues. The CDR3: CASSFGDLSSGNTIYF. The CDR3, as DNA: TGTGCCAGCAGCTTTGGGGACCTGAGCTCTGGAAACACCATATATTTT.

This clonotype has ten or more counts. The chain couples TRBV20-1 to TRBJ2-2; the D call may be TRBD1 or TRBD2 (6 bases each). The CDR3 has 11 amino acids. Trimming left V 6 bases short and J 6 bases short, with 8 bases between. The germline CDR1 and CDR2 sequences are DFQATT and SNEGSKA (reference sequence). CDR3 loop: CSARGAGELFF. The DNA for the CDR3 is TGCAGTGCAAGGGGGGCCGGGGAGCTGTTTTTT.

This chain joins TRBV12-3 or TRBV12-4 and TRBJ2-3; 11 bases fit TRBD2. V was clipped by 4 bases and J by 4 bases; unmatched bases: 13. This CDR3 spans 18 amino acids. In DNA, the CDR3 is TGTGCCAGCAGTTCAGCCGCCTCGTCTAGCGGGAGGTCAGATACGCAGTATTTT. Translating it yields CASSSAASSSGRSDTQYF.

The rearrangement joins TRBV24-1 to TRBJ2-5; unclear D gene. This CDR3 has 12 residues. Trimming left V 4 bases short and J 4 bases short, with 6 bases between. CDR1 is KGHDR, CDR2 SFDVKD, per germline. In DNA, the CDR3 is TGTGCCACCAGTGACACCGTAGAGACCCAGTACTTC. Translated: CATSDTVETQYF.

The DNA for the CDR3 is TGTGCCAGCAGTGTCCTGGTCCTCTCTGGAAACACCATATATTTT. This encodes CASSVLVLSGNTIYF. The V and J genes are TRBV6-1 and TRBJ1-3; D is unclear. The CDR3 contains 15 residues. CDR1 and CDR2 from the germline V gene are MNHNS and SASEGT. The germline V and J ends were trimmed by 4 bases and 0 bases, with 10 bases remaining between them.

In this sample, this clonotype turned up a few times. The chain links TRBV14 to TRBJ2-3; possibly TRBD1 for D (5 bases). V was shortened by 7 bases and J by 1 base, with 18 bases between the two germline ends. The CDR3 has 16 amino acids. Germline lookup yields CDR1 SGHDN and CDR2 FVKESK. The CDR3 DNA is TGTGCCAGCACCAGAATCCCGACACAGGGCACAGATACGCAGTATTTT. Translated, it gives CASTRIPTQGTDTQYF.

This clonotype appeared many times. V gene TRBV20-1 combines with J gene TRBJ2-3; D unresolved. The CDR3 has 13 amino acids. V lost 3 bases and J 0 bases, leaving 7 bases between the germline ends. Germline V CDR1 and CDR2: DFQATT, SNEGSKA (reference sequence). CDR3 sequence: CSASYSSTDTQYF. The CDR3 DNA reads TGCAGTGCTAGCTATTCTAGCACAGATACGCAGTATTTT.

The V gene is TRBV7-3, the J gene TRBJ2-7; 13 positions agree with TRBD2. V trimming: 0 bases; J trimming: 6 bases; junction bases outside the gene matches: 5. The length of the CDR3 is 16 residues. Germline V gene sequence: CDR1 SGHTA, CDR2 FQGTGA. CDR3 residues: CASSLTGLAGYGEQYF. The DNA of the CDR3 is TGTGCCAGCAGCTTAACGGGACTAGCGGGATATGGCGAGCAGTACTTC. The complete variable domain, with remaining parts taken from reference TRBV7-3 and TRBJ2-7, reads GAGVSQTPSNKVTEKGKYVELRCDPISGHTALYWYRQSLGQGPEFLIYFQGTGAADDSGLPNDRFFAVRPEGSVSTLKIQRTERGDSAVYLCASSLTGLAGYGEQYFGPGTRLTVT.

The CDR3 DNA reads as TGCAGTGCTAGGCCGGAGCGGGAGAGCTCCTACGAGCAGTACTTC. This codes for CSARPERESSYEQYF. The rearrangement joins TRBV20-1 to TRBJ2-7; TRBD2 aligns across 8 bases. This CDR3 is built from 15 residues. The V gene's germline CDR1 is DFQATT and CDR2 SNEGSKA (reference sequence). Losses at the gene ends were 3 bases for V and 0 bases for J; bases not matched to a gene: 7.

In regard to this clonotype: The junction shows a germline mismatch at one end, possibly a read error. The CDR3 nucleotides are TGCTGTGCTCCACCGATAGCGGGAGAGGGAACCAGAGATACGCAGTATTTT. Its protein is CCAPPIAGEGTRDTQYF. This chain connects TRBV20-1 to TRBJ2-3, with TRBD2 identical over 9 bases. CDR3 length equals 17 residues. CDR1 is DFQATT, CDR2 SNEGSKA, per germline (reference sequence).

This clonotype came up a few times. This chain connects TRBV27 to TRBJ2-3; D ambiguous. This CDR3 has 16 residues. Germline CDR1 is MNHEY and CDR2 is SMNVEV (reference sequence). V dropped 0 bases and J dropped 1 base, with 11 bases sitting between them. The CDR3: CASSLSVGTRTDTQYF. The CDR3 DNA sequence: TGTGCCAGCAGTTTATCGGTGGGAACCCGCACAGATACGCAGTATTTT.

For the CDR3, the DNA is TGTGCCAGCAGCTTTTACCCTGCGCTCTCCTACGAGCAGTACTTC. It codes for CASSFYPALSYEQYF. The chain has TRBV7-2 and TRBJ2-7; D ambiguous. V lost 3 bases to trimming and J lost 0 bases, with 12 bases between them. Looked up from germline, CDR1 is SGHTA and CDR2 is FQGNSA. This CDR3 spans 15 amino acids.

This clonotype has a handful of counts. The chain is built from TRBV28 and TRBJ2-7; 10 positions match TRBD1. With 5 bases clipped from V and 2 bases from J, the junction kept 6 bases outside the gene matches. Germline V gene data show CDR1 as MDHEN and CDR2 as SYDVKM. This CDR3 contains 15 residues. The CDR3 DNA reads TGTGCCAGCAGTCACTGGGGGACAGGGGCCTACGAGCAGTACTTC. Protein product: CASSHWGTGAYEQYF.

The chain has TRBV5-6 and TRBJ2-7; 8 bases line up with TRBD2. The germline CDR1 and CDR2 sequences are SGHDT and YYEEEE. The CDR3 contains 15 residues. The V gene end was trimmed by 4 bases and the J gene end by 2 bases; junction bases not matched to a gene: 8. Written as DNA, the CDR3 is TGTGCCAGCAGCCCCGAACTAGCGGCTCCCTACGAGCAGTACTTC. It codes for CASSPELAAPYEQYF.

The CDR3 DNA sequence: TGCGCCAGCAGCTTTCGCCGGGACAGGGGGCTCCAGCAGTCAGGGACGCAGTATTTT. It codes for CASSFRRDRGLQQSGTQYF. V gene TRBV5-1 combines with J gene TRBJ2-3; TRBD1 agrees at 12 bases. CDR1 SGHRS and CDR2 YFSETQ come from the germline V gene. The CDR3 spans 19 residues. Trimming took 2 bases from V and 9 from J; bases not matched to a gene: 19.

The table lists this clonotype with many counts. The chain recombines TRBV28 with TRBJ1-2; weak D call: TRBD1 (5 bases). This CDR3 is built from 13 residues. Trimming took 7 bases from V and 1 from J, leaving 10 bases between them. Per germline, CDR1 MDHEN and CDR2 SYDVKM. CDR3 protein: CASTLQGNYGYTF. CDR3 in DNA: TGTGCCAGCACCCTGCAGGGTAACTATGGCTACACCTTC.